This TCR beta chain was profiled in a study of cytomegalovirus exposure and HLA in healthy donors. Of note for this clone: The antigen is undetermined. The junction does not match germline at one end; this may be a read error.

Study-wide points: A few of the chains that were CMV-associated were confirmed in vitro to be specific for CMV antigens. Rare sequences made up most TCRs, while some public TCRs were found in many donors. One variant, a missense change in DCLRE1C, was linked in a later analysis to TCR beta V- and J-gene trimming.

CDR1 MDHEN and CDR2 SYDVKM come from the germline V gene. The CDR3 sequence is 14 residues long. A multiplex PCR was run with 60 Vbeta primers and 13 Jbeta primers. Repertoires were generated with immunoSEQ multiplex PCR, while TCRdb's copy carries only in-frame clones and drops some. This sample yields under 85,000 clones, of which approximately 72% are seen a single time; 9.5% to 13% belongs to the top ten. Sequenced: PBMCs. The rearrangement joins TRBV28 to TRBJ1-5; D possibly corresponds to TRBD1 (5 bases). The receptor's source is a woman aged 25 to 39 in good health and CMV-seronegative. The CDR3 region is CASTPWQGEQPQHF. CDR3 DNA sequence: TGTGCCAGCACTCCCTGGCAGGGCGAGCAGCCCCAGCACTTT.